What follows describes a single TCR beta chain. Its antigen is unidentified. The treatment is: about 20 received Ad26.COV2.S at low or high dose, single or two shots; five or six received placebo; per-sample allocation not given. Repertoires come from day 63 after the first vaccine or placebo injection. In Boston, the donor was an adult between 18-55 years of age. The vaccine delivered Wuhan-strain SARS-CoV-2 spike through an Ad26 vector. This specimen belongs to a study of Ad26.COV2.S vaccination and SARS-CoV-2 variants. Study-level results: Reportedly, spike-specific CD8+ and CD4+ T cell responses achieved substantial breadth once vaccination had taken place.

Clones were sequenced by immunoSEQ multiplex PCR, and TCRdb holds only the in-frame ones, with some missing. The table records roughly 380,000 clones, around nine tenths of them present only once. This TCR was recovered from a person between 18 and 59 years old who received the Ad26.COV2.S COVID-19 vaccine or a placebo. The source was peripheral blood, collected in a trial of Ad26.COV2.S vaccine versus placebo.

CDR3 sequence reads: CASSVRDTNPVINQPQHF. In DNA, the CDR3 is TGTGCCAGCAGTGTCCGGGACACTAACCCGGTAATCAATCAGCCCCAGCATTTT. J is TRBJ1-5 and V is TRBV2, with a possible D match to TRBD1 (6 bases). Per germline, CDR1 SNHLY and CDR2 FYNNEI. The CDR3 is 18 amino acids. Trimming removed 4 bases from V and 3 bases from J, with 22 bases in between.